This entry concerns a single TCR beta chain. Its antigen is as yet unknown. The junction shows a germline mismatch at one end, possibly a read error. The table came from immunoSEQ multiplex PCR; TCRdb's copy has only in-frame clones and leaves some out. The data show about 15,000 clones, around 90% seen once. This record belongs to a study of PD-1 blockade in classical Hodgkin lymphoma. Study results and limitations: CD4+ but not CD8+ TCR diversity rose significantly by C4D1.

Sample time point: cycle 4 day 1 (C4D1), after less than 7 weeks of nivolumab. Each and every patient relapsed after autologous stem cell transplantation, and patients got differing brentuximab vedotin exposure. Thawed PBMCs were the source of CD8+ T cells, obtained through magnetic negative selection. In germline, CDR1 is SSHAT, CDR2 FNYEAQ (reference sequence). CDR3 length: 15 amino acids. The sequences come from CD8+ T cells from blood, collected before the fourth cycle of nivolumab. The genes are TRBV7-7 and TRBJ2-1, with 8 bases matching TRBD2. The TCR was taken from a human donor with classical Hodgkin lymphoma. For the CDR3, the DNA is TGTGCTAGCAGCCTTAGCGGGGTTTCCTACAATGAGCAGTTCTTC. Translating it yields CASSLSGVSYNEQFF. The complete variable domain, with remaining parts taken from reference TRBV7-7 and TRBJ2-1, reads GAGVSQSPRYKVTKRGQDVTLRCDPISSHATLYWYQQALGQGPEFLTYFNYEAQPDKSGLPSDRFSAERPEGSISTLTIQRTEQRDSAMYRCASSLSGVSYNEQFFGPGTRLTVL.